This T cell receptor beta chain derives from a study of blood T cells in healthy people across ages. Primers used in a second PCR of about 7 to 12 cycles were a sample-barcoded 5' primer and a J-beta primer mix. TCRdb passed the 5' RACE reads through MiXCR, listing each CDR3 protein once. Seen here are some 550,000 distinct CDR3 sequences, roughly 43% observed once, and the top ten hold 20% to 25%. General study results and limits: Greater diversity and more naive CD4+ cells were seen in long-lived donors than in aged donors. Any changes in expanded clonotypes were possibly confounded, as donor CMV status remained unknown.

Notes on this clonotype: Its antigen is still unknown.

J was trimmed by 4 bases and V by 3 bases; bases with no gene match: 4. The CDR3 spans 16 residues. Germline-derived CDR1 and CDR2 are SGHRS and YFSETQ. The sequencing input was blood. The chain recombines TRBV5-1 with TRBJ1-4; 12 nucleotides match TRBD1. This clonotype was obtained from a man older than 75 in good health. The CDR3, as DNA: TGCGCCAGCAGCTCGGGACAGGGGGCAATTAATGAAAAACTGTTTTTT. It specifies CASSSGQGAINEKLFF.